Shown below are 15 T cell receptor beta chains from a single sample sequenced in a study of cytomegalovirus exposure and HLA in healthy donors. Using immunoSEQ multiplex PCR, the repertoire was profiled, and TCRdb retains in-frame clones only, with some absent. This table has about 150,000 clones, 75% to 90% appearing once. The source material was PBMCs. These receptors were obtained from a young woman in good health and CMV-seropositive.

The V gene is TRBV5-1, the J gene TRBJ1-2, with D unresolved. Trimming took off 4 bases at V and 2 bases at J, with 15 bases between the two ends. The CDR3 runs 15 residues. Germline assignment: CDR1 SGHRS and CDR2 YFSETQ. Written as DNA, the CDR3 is TGCGCCAGCAGCACCCGGACCCCGGGGAACTATGGCTACACCTTC. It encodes CASSTRTPGNYGYTF.

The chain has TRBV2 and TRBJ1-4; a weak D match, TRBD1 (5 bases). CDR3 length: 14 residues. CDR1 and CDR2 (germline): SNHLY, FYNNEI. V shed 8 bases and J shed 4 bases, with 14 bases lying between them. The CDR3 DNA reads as TGTGCCAGCGTCGTGGGACTGCATAATGAAAAACTGTTTTTT. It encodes CASVVGLHNEKLFF.

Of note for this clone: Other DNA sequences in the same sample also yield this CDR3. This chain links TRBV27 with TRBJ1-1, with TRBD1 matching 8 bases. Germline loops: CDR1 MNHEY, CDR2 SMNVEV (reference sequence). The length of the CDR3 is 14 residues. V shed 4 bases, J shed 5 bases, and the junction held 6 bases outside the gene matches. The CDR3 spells CASSYGQGGTEAFF. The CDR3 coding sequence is TGTGCCAGCAGTTACGGACAGGGCGGAACTGAAGCTTTCTTT.

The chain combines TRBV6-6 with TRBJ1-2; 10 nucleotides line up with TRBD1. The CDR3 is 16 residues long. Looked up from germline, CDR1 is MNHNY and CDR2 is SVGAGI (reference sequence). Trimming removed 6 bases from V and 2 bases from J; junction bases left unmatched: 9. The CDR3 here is CASREPGQGINYGYTF. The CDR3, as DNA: TGTGCCAGCAGAGAACCGGGACAGGGGATAAACTATGGCTACACCTTC.

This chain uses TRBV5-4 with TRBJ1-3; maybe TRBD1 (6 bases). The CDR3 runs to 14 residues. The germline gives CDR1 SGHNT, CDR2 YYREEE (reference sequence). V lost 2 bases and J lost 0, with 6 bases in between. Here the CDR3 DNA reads TGTGCCAGCAGCTTAGGGGGCTCTGGAAACACCATATATTTT. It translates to CASSLGGSGNTIYF.

The CDR3 spells CASSFMETQYF. In DNA form, the CDR3 reads TGTGCCAGCAGTTTTATGGAGACCCAGTACTTC. J is TRBJ2-5 and V is TRBV27; D uncertain. CDR3 length: 11 amino acids. CDR1 is MNHEY, CDR2 SMNVEV, per germline (reference sequence). V lost 3 bases and J 5 bases, leaving 4 bases between the germline ends.

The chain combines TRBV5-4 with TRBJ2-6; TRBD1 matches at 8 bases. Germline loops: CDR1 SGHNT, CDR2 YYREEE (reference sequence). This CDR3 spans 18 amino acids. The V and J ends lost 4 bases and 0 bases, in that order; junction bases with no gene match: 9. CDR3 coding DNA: TGTGCCAGCAGCATTCGGACAGGGTGGGACTCTGGGGCCAACGTCCTGACTTTC. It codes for CASSIRTGWDSGANVLTF.

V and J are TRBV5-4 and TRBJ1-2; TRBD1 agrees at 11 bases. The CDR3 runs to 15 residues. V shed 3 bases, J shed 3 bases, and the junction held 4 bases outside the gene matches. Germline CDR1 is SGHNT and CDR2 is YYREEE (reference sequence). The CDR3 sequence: CASSWTGGEHYGYTF. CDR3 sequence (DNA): TGTGCCAGCAGCTGGACAGGGGGCGAGCACTATGGCTACACCTTC.

This CDR3 reads CASSFEGGYTDTQYF. The CDR3 DNA follows: TGTGCCAGCAGTTTTGAGGGGGGGTACACAGATACGCAGTATTTT. The rearrangement joins TRBV28 to TRBJ2-3, with TRBD2 as a possible D gene (7 bases). This CDR3 comprises 15 residues. Germline CDR1 and CDR2: MDHEN and SYDVKM. Trimming removed 3 bases from V and 2 bases from J, with 12 bases in between.

The CDR3 here is CASSSGTGVLGNQPQHF. In nucleotides, the CDR3 is TGTGCCAGTAGTTCGGGGACAGGGGTTCTTGGCAATCAGCCCCAGCATTTT. The V gene is TRBV19, the J gene TRBJ1-5, with 10 nucleotides matching TRBD1. Per germline, CDR1 LNHDA and CDR2 SQIVND (reference sequence). The CDR3 runs 17 residues. After removal of 5 bases from V and 2 bases from J, the junction contained 9 bases not matched to a gene.

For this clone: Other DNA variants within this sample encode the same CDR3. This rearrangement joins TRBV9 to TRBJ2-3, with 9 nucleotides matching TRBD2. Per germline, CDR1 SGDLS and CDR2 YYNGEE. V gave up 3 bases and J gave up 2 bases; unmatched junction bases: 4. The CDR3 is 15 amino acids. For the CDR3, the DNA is TGTGCCAGCAGCGAGCTAGCGGGAACCACAGATACGCAGTATTTT. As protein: CASSELAGTTDTQYF.

The CDR3 DNA is TGTGCCAGCTCAAGGGGACTGGATAATTCACCCCTCCACTTT. This gives the protein CASSRGLDNSPLHF. This chain joins TRBV18 and TRBJ1-6, with D perhaps TRBD1 (5 bases). V lost 5 bases to trimming and J lost 5 bases, with 10 bases between them. This CDR3 comprises 14 residues. CDR1 is KGHSH, CDR2 LQKENI, per germline.

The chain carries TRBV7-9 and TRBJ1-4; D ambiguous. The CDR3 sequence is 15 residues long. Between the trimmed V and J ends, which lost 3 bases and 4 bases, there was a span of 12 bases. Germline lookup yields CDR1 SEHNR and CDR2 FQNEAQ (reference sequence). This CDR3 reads CASSLTRGSNEKLFF. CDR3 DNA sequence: TGTGCCAGCAGCTTGACCCGGGGAAGTAATGAAAAACTGTTTTTT.

CDR3 sequence: CASSSYWGQGRTGELFF. In DNA form, the CDR3 reads TGTGCCAGCAGTTCCTATTGGGGACAGGGTAGAACCGGGGAGCTGTTTTTT. This rearrangement joins TRBV28 to TRBJ2-2, with TRBD1 matching over 9 bases. The trim removed 4 bases at V and 5 bases at J, leaving 11 bases unmatched. CDR3 length: 17 amino acids. The germline V gene has CDR1 MDHEN and CDR2 SYDVKM. The full variable domain, completed using reference TRBV28 and TRBJ2-2, is DVKVTQSSRYLVKRTGEKVFLECVQDMDHENMFWYRQDPGLGLRLIYFSYDVKMKEKGDIPEGYSVSREKKERFSLILESASTNQTSMYLCASSSYWGQGRTGELFFGEGSRLTVL.

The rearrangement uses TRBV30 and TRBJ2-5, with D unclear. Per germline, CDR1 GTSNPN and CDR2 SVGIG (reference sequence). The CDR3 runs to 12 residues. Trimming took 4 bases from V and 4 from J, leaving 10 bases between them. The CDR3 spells CAWKVAGETQYF. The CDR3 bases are TGTGCCTGGAAGGTAGCTGGAGAGACCCAGTACTTC.